Listed below are T cell receptor beta chains from one sample, sequenced in a study of technical replicates of blood from several donors. Assay used: immunoSEQ multiplex PCR; TCRdb lists only in-frame clones, some missing. This repertoire shows about 67,000 clones, more than 95% found once; its top ten account for roughly 0.17%. Sequenced material: T cells isolated from PBMCs. These receptors came from a human donor in good health. Both conserved end residues are part of each CDR3. A D gene is named only where the DNA matches it firmly. Clone sizes are given selectively: once, few, many, or a class where the clone is expanded.

TRBV6-1	.	TRBJ1-2	.	TGTGCCAGCAGTGAAATTCGGCAGGGAGGAGGCTACACCTTC	CASSEIRQGGGYTF
TRBV7-9	.	TRBJ1-2	.	TGTGCCAGCAGCCCTCAGGGTCGTTTAGGCTACACCTTC	CASSPQGRLGYTF
TRBV28	TRBD1	TRBJ1-1	.	TGTGCCAGCAGTCCTGCTACAGGGGGCGGCACTGAAGCTTTCTTT	CASSPATGGGTEAFF
TRBV25-1	TRBD1	TRBJ1-6	.	TGTGCCAGCAGTGGGACAGGGGAGTTTGGTTCACCCCTCCACTTT	CASSGTGEFGSPLHF
TRBV2	TRBD2	TRBJ2-6	once	TGTGCCAGCGGACTAGCGGGAGCTGGGGCCAACGTCCTGACTTTC	CASGLAGAGANVLTF
TRBV9	.	TRBJ2-7	.	TGTGCCAGCAGCGTAGTCGAGGGGGACCCTTTAGACGAGCAGTACTTC	CASSVVEGDPLDEQYF
TRBV27	TRBD1	TRBJ1-4	.	TGTGCCAGCAGTGGACAGGGGGCGCGGGGTGAAAAACTGTTTTTT	CASSGQGARGEKLFF
TRBV19	TRBD2	TRBJ2-5	.	TGTGCCAGTAGTATCCAAACTTCTAGCGGGTTGTTGGTAAGGGAGACCCAGTACTTC	CASSIQTSSGLLVRETQYF
TRBV7-9	.	TRBJ2-2	.	TGTGCCAGCAGCTTAGCCGCCGGAGAGGGCGGGGAGCTGTTTTTT	CASSLAAGEGGELFF
TRBV19	.	TRBJ2-4	.	TGTGCCAGTAGCCTGGACTATCCCCTGGCCAAAAACATTCAGTACTTC	CASSLDYPLAKNIQYF
TRBV7-9	TRBD2	TRBJ2-1	.	TGTGCCAGCAGCTCCTGGGGGGGGGACAATGAGCAGTTCTTC	CASSSWGGDNEQFF
TRBV5-4	.	TRBJ2-1	.	TGTGCCAGCAGCAAGGGACTTCTGGAGCTGTTCTTC	CASSKGLLELFF
TRBV30	.	TRBJ1-5	.	TGTGCCTGGAGTGCCTACATTGACAGGTTTCAGCCCCAGCATTTT	CAWSAYIDRFQPQHF
TRBV29-1	.	TRBJ1-1	.	TGCAGCTCCCACGTAGGGACCCCGGGAGTCACTGAAGCTTTCTTT	CSSHVGTPGVTEAFF
TRBV19	.	TRBJ2-1	.	TGTGCCAGTAGTATAGATCTTACATTAGCAGGGACACCCAGCCGCTCCTACAATGAGCAGTTCTTC	CASSIDLTLAGTPSRSYNEQFF
TRBV19	.	TRBJ2-6	.	TGTGCCAGTAGTATTGGGGGCTACCCTGGGGCCAACGTCCTGACTTTC	CASSIGGYPGANVLTF
TRBV7-9	.	TRBJ2-1	.	TGTGCCAGCAGCTTAGAAATTGGAGGGACCTACAATGAGCAGTTCTTC	CASSLEIGGTYNEQFF
TRBV29-1	.	TRBJ1-1	.	TGCAGCGTTGGCAGCGGTTGGGCTATGAACACTGAAGCTTTCTTT	CSVGSGWAMNTEAFF
TRBV30	.	TRBJ1-5	.	TGTGCCTGGAGTCTGGGACATCTTTGGGGTCATAGCAATCAGCCCCAGCATTTT	CAWSLGHLWGHSNQPQHF
TRBV25-1	.	TRBJ1-1	.	TGTGCCAGCAGTGAATTGAATTTGGGGCAGGGTGCTGAAGCTTTCTTT	CASSELNLGQGAEAFF
TRBV4-1	.	TRBJ2-5	.	TGCGCCAGCAGCCATGCCGACAGGAGCCAAGAGACCCAGTACTTC	CASSHADRSQETQYF
TRBV7-9	TRBD2	TRBJ2-5	.	TGTGCCAGCAGCGCATTGGGGACTAGGGGCCAAGAGACCCAGTACTTC	CASSALGTRGQETQYF
TRBV11-2	TRBD1	TRBJ1-1	.	TGTGCCAGCAGCCTGACAGGGGGCACTGAAGCTTTCTTT	CASSLTGGTEAFF
TRBV6-1	.	TRBJ2-1	.	TGTGCCAGCAGAATCGGGGGAGATGAGCAGTTCTTC	CASRIGGDEQFF
TRBV6-6	TRBD1	TRBJ1-5	.	TGTGCCAGCAGTCCCGGGACAGGGGGCTATCAGCCCCAGCATTTT	CASSPGTGGYQPQHF
TRBV25-1	TRBD2	TRBJ2-5	.	TGTGCCAGCAGTGCCGGGACTAGCGTCGTTGAGACCCAGTACTTC	CASSAGTSVVETQYF
TRBV6-6	.	TRBJ2-7	once	TGTGCCAGCAGTTCCTGGAGGTCCTACGAGCAGTACTTC	CASSSWRSYEQYF
TRBV4-1	.	TRBJ2-1	.	TGCGCCAGCAGCCAAGATTCCGGCAATGAGCAGTTCTTC	CASSQDSGNEQFF
TRBV4-1	.	TRBJ1-2	once	TGCGCCAGCAGCCAACCGGGACAAAAGTACGGCTACACCTTC	CASSQPGQKYGYTF
TRBV11-3	TRBD1	TRBJ2-7	.	TGTGCCAGCAGCGCCACCGGGACAGGCAACGAGCAGTACTTC	CASSATGTGNEQYF
TRBV4-1	TRBD2	TRBJ2-1	.	TGCGCCAGCAGCCAAACGTTGACTAGCGGGGGGACATGGTACAATGAGCAGTTCTTC	CASSQTLTSGGTWYNEQFF
TRBV11-2	TRBD2	TRBJ2-3	.	TGTGCCAGCAGCTTATCCAGGACTAGCGGGAGGGCATCTACGCAGTATTTT	CASSLSRTSGRASTQYF
TRBV27	TRBD2	TRBJ2-1	.	TGTGCCAGCGGGGGGGGTCTCAATGAGCAGTTCTTC	CASGGGLNEQFF
TRBV12-5	.	TRBJ1-2	.	TGTGCTAGTGGTCTGGCCCGGGTCCCTAACTATGGCTACACCTTC	CASGLARVPNYGYTF
TRBV10-3	TRBD1	TRBJ1-1	.	TGTGCCAGTCTGGGACAGGGGACCACGGGCACTGAAGCTTTCTTT	CASLGQGTTGTEAFF
TRBV9	.	TRBJ1-3	.	TGTGCCAGCAGCGTAGCTGAGTCTGGAAACACCATATATTTT	CASSVAESGNTIYF
TRBV7-9	TRBD1	TRBJ2-1	.	TGTGCCAGCAGCCTACAGGGGAAAACGTACAATGAGCAGTTCTTC	CASSLQGKTYNEQFF
TRBV7-3	TRBD1	TRBJ1-1	.	TGTGCCAGCAGCTGGGACAGGGGGCAGGCTGAAGCTTTCTTT	CASSWDRGQAEAFF
TRBV4-2	TRBD2	TRBJ2-1	.	TGTGCCAGCAGCCGGGGACTAGCGGGAGGGCCTTCCTACAATGAGCAGTTCTTC	CASSRGLAGGPSYNEQFF
TRBV6-5	.	TRBJ2-5	.	TGTGCCAGCAGTTCGGGCTTGGGACAATCAGAGACCCAGTACTTC	CASSSGLGQSETQYF
TRBV11-3	.	TRBJ1-2	.	TGTGCCAGCAGCTTAGGTACAGGAAACTATGGCTACACCTTC	CASSLGTGNYGYTF
TRBV27	TRBD2	TRBJ2-1	.	TGTGCCAGCACTGGACTAGCGGGGGGCCATGAGCAGTTCTTC	CASTGLAGGHEQFF
TRBV10-3	.	TRBJ1-1	.	TGTGCCATCAGGCTGGACAAGAACACTGAAGCTTTCTTT	CAIRLDKNTEAFF
TRBV21-1	.	TRBJ2-3	.	TGTGCCAGCGCAGTAGGTCAGGGGTTATCAGATACGCAGTATTTT	CASAVGQGLSDTQYF
TRBV29-1	.	TRBJ1-1	.	TGCAGCGGGTTACAGGTAGACACTGAAGCTTTCTTT	CSGLQVDTEAFF
TRBV5-1	.	TRBJ2-7	.	TGCGCCAGCAGCTTTTCAGGCTACGAGCAGTACTTC	CASSFSGYEQYF
TRBV7-2	.	TRBJ2-1	once	TGTGCCAGCAGCCGAGGTGCTAGCGAATACAATGAGCAGTTCTTC	CASSRGASEYNEQFF
TRBV2	.	TRBJ1-5	once	TGTGCCAGCAGTGGGACAGAGGATCAGCCCCAGCATTTT	CASSGTEDQPQHF
TRBV28	TRBD1	TRBJ1-2	once	TGTGCCAGCAGTTTTGGGGACAGATTGATCTATGGCTACACCTTC	CASSFGDRLIYGYTF
TRBV28	.	TRBJ2-7	once	TGTGCCAGCAGTTTAGTGGGACAGTCTTTCGGGAGGGCCGAATTC	CASSLVGQSFGRAEF
TRBV9	.	TRBJ2-5	.	TGTGCCAGCAGCGCTCGTCTTGGACAGAAAGAGACCCAGTACTTC	CASSARLGQKETQYF
TRBV10-2	.	TRBJ1-1	.	TGCGCCAGCAGTGTACAGGGTGGCCCTGAAGCTTTCTTT	CASSVQGGPEAFF
TRBV2	.	TRBJ2-6	.	TGTGCCAGCAGGCGGGCGTCTGGGGCCAACGTCCTGACTTTC	CASRRASGANVLTF
TRBV2	.	TRBJ1-3	once	TGTGCCAGCGGGGGGTACTCTGGAAACACCATATATTTT	CASGGYSGNTIYF
TRBV7-2	.	TRBJ2-7	.	TGTGCCAGCAGCTTAGAAAGGGACAAAGCCTACGAGCAGTACTTC	CASSLERDKAYEQYF
TRBV28	.	TRBJ2-1	.	TGTGCCAGCCTGAGCCAGGGAACGATCAATGAGCAGTTCTTC	CASLSQGTINEQFF
TRBV6-5	.	TRBJ2-3	.	TGTGCCAGCAGTTACGGACTGATCACAGATACGCAGTATTTT	CASSYGLITDTQYF
TRBV9	TRBD2	TRBJ2-5	.	TGTGCCAGCAGCGTAGAGATGGGGGGGAGGGAGACCCAGTACTTC	CASSVEMGGRETQYF
TRBV5-1	TRBD1	TRBJ2-5	once	TGCGCCAGCAGCTATGGGACAGAAGAGACCCAGTACTTC	CASSYGTEETQYF